The 26 T cell receptor beta chains listed next were all sequenced from one sample in a study of breast tumors, draining lymph nodes, adjacent tissues. Axillary draining lymph nodes of breast cancer patients supplied the node samples. TCRdb reanalysed the multiplex PCR reads using MiXCR and keeps one entry per CDR3 protein. Of around 300,000 distinct CDR3 sequences in the sample, around 30% were seen once. The sequenced material came from axillary lymph node tissue. These receptors all come from a female donor with breast cancer. Some clones in this sample may be carry-over from other donors' samples.

At least ten counts were recorded for this clonotype. The chain carries TRBV6-9 and TRBJ2-2; no firm D call. CDR1 MNHGY and CDR2 SVAAGI come from the germline V gene. Trimming pared 5 bases from V and 1 base from J, leaving 17 bases between. The CDR3 has 17 amino acids. The CDR3 protein is CASSPGGGNGNTGELFF. DNA of the CDR3: TGTGCCAGCAGTCCTGGTGGTGGGAATGGGAACACCGGGGAGCTGTTTTTT.

Concerning this clonotype itself: A junction end diverges from the germline sequence, so it may reflect a read error. The rearrangement uses TRBV19 and TRBJ1-1; TRBD1 is a possible D gene (5 bases). The CDR3 length is 13 residues. CDR1 LNHDA and CDR2 SQIVND come from the germline V gene (reference sequence). The CDR3 here is CTSSDSEDTEAFF. Here the CDR3 DNA reads TGTACCAGTAGCGACAGTGAGGACACTGAAGCTTTCTTT.

With respect to this clonotype: The junction departs from the called germline gene at one end, perhaps through a read error. The chain joins TRBV20-1 to TRBJ1-2, with a possible D match to TRBD1 (5 bases). The germline V gene has CDR1 DFQATT and CDR2 SNEGSKA (reference sequence). The length of the CDR3 is 14 residues. CDR3 sequence: CGAKRDRASEGYTF. CDR3 coding DNA: TGCGGTGCTAAGCGGGACCGAGCGAGTGAGGGCTACACCTTC.

Turning to this clonotype: At one boundary the junction diverges from the germline segment, which might be a read error. The rearrangement links TRBV12-3 or TRBV12-4 to TRBJ2-5; maybe TRBD1 (5 bases). The CDR3 spans 13 residues. The CDR3 region has the DNA TGTGCCAGCAGTTTGACGACAGAAGAGGCCCAGTACTTC. This codes for CASSLTTEEAQYF.

The rearrangement links TRBV19 to TRBJ2-6, with D hard to call. V was pared by 6 bases and J by 0 bases, with 9 bases between. There are 15 residues in the CDR3. CDR1 is LNHDA, CDR2 SQIVND, per germline (reference sequence). CDR3: CASSMTGSGANVLTF. DNA for the CDR3: TGTGCCAGTAGCATGACGGGCTCTGGGGCCAACGTCCTGACTTTC.

Turning to this clonotype: A much larger clone sits a single nucleotide away, making a read error possible. The chain is built from TRBV11-1 and TRBJ2-2; D is perhaps TRBD2 (5 bases). Germline CDR1 is SGHAT and CDR2 is FQDESV (reference sequence). The CDR3 is 13 amino acids. As DNA, the CDR3 is TGTGCCAGCAGCTCGCATCACCCCGGGGAGCTGTCTTTT. It encodes CASSSHHPGELSF.

This clonotype was found many times. The chain employs TRBV7-2 and TRBJ2-5, with no clear D. Germline CDR1 SGHTA, CDR2 FQGNSA. V was trimmed by 2 bases and J by 0 bases, leaving 10 bases between them. The CDR3 extends over 15 amino acids. The CDR3 loop reads CASSLFRSNQETQYF. CDR3 DNA sequence: TGTGCCAGCAGCTTATTCAGAAGCAACCAAGAGACCCAGTACTTC.

This clonotype was observed many times. The rearrangement uses TRBV20-1 and TRBJ2-3, with 11 positions matching TRBD2. The V gene's germline CDR1 is DFQATT and CDR2 SNEGSKA (reference sequence). The trim removed 0 bases at V and 2 bases at J, leaving 4 bases unmatched. The CDR3 extends over 16 amino acids. CDR3 bases: TGCAGTGCTAGAGATCTAGCGGGAGGCTTCACAGATACGCAGTATTTT. Protein product: CSARDLAGGFTDTQYF.

The table lists this clonotype with a few counts. The chain carries TRBV3-1 and TRBJ2-7; D is perhaps TRBD1 or TRBD2 (5 bases each). The V gene's germline CDR1 is LGHDT and CDR2 YNNKEL (reference sequence). The V gene lost 3 bases and the J gene lost 3 bases, with 21 bases spanning the gap. There are 17 residues in the CDR3. CDR3 protein: CASSHFIGDPPNYEQYF. In DNA, the CDR3 is TGTGCCAGCAGCCATTTCATTGGGGACCCACCCAACTACGAGCAGTACTTC.

This clonotype was detected many times. The chain employs TRBV10-3 and TRBJ1-6, with 8 bases lining up with TRBD1. Germline V CDR1 and CDR2: ENHRY, SYGVKD. The junction had 5 bases not matched to a gene; V was cut back by 9 bases and J by 7 bases. This CDR3 contains 13 residues. The CDR3 nucleotides are TGTGCCATTTGCTCAGGGGGCAATTCACCCCTCCACTTT. Its translation: CAICSGGNSPLHF.

This clonotype was seen repeatedly, ten times or more. The genes are TRBV7-8 and TRBJ2-7; tentatively, D is TRBD1 (5 bases). Trimming stripped 4 bases from V and 7 bases from J, with 14 bases between. This CDR3 is built from 13 residues. Germline V gene lookup returns CDR1 SGHVS and CDR2 FQNEAQ. CDR3 protein: CASSSTRVGEQYF. The CDR3 DNA reads TGTGCCAGCAGCTCAACCAGGGTAGGGGAGCAGTACTTC.

Ten or more counts support this clonotype. The chain has TRBV5-1 and TRBJ2-3; 7 bases are shared with TRBD2. CDR1 and CDR2 from the germline V gene are SGHRS and YFSETQ. The CDR3 length is 15 residues. The trim removed 0 bases at V and 3 bases at J, leaving 4 bases unmatched. The CDR3 DNA reads TGCGCCAGCAGCTTGGGTCCTAGCGGTACAGATACGCAGTATTTT. Its protein product is CASSLGPSGTDTQYF.

The chain links TRBV25-1 to TRBJ2-3; 10 nucleotides line up with TRBD2. V was clipped by 10 bases and J by 7 bases; unmatched bases: 5. The germline V gene has CDR1 MGHDK and CDR2 SYGVNS. The CDR3 is 12 amino acids. CDR3 DNA sequence: TGTGCCACCAGGACTAGCGGAAATACGCAGTATTTT. It translates to CATRTSGNTQYF.

Many counts were recorded for this clonotype. V is TRBV6-6 and J is TRBJ2-6; 7 nucleotides line up with TRBD2. CDR3 length: 14 amino acids. V lost 8 bases and J lost 0; bases outside the gene matches: 1. Germline V CDR1 and CDR2: MNHNY, SVGAGI (reference sequence). The CDR3, as DNA: TGTGCCAGCTGCGGGGGCTCTGGGGCCAACGTCCTGACTTTC. Protein: CASCGGSGANVLTF.

The V gene is TRBV27, the J gene TRBJ1-2, with D perhaps matching TRBD1 (6 bases). The CDR3 has 16 amino acids. Looked up from germline, CDR1 is MNHEY and CDR2 is SMNVEV (reference sequence). The V gene lost 4 bases and the J gene lost 2 bases, with 17 bases spanning the gap. CDR3 nucleotide sequence: TGTGCCAGCAGTTCGGGGGGCGGAGGGGACAACTATGGCTACACCTTC. This codes for CASSSGGGGDNYGYTF.

In this sample, this clonotype turned up many times. This rearrangement joins TRBV9 to TRBJ2-6, with unresolved D. The CDR3 runs to 17 residues. CDR1 is SGDLS, CDR2 YYNGEE, per germline. V lost 1 base to trimming and J lost 0 bases, with 11 bases between them. The CDR3 spells CASSVQRSGSGANVLTF. CDR3 DNA: TGTGCCAGCAGCGTACAACGGTCTGGCTCTGGGGCCAACGTCCTGACTTTC. Together with reference TRBV9 and TRBJ2-6, the CDR3 gives the full variable domain: DSGVTQTPKHLITATGQRVTLRCSPRSGDLSVYWYQQSLDQGLQFLIQYYNGEERAKGNILERFSAQQFPDLHSELNLSSLELGDSALYFCASSVQRSGSGANVLTFGAGSRLTVL.

Only a few counts were recorded for this clonotype. The chain couples TRBV5-1 to TRBJ1-1; D gene uncertain. There are 12 residues in the CDR3. With 5 bases removed from V and 4 bases from J, the gap between germline ends came to 9 bases. Germline lookup yields CDR1 SGHRS and CDR2 YFSETQ. The CDR3 DNA is TGCGCCAGCAGATTGCACAGCACTGAAGCTTTCTTT. Translated, it gives CASRLHSTEAFF.

V is TRBV11-3 and J is TRBJ2-5, with 7 bases matching TRBD2. The CDR3 length is 15 residues. After removal of 1 base from V and 1 base from J, the junction contained 3 bases not matched to a gene. CDR1 and CDR2 from the germline V gene are SGHNT and YENEEA. CDR3 sequence reads: CASSLGPSGQETQYF. The DNA of the CDR3 is TGTGCCAGCAGCTTAGGCCCTAGCGGCCAAGAGACCCAGTACTTC. Supplemented by reference TRBV11-3 and TRBJ2-5, the full variable domain reads EAGVVQSPRYKIIEKKQPVAFWCNPISGHNTLYWYLQNLGQGPELLIRYENEEAVDDSQLPKDRFSAERLKGVDSTLKIQPAELGDSAVYLCASSLGPSGQETQYFGPGTRLLVL.

This clonotype came up many times. The rearrangement uses TRBV19 and TRBJ2-7, with a tentative D call TRBD2 (5 bases). Germline loops: CDR1 LNHDA, CDR2 SQIVND (reference sequence). The CDR3 extends over 14 amino acids. V was pared by 3 bases and J by 3 bases, with 12 bases between. The CDR3 loop is CASSIGGPNYEQYF. Here the CDR3 DNA reads TGTGCCAGTAGTATTGGCGGGCCGAACTACGAGCAGTACTTC.

This clonotype turned up a few times. The chain employs TRBV6-1 and TRBJ2-2, with no clear D. The CDR3 spans 17 residues. V was cut by 6 bases and J by 0 bases, with 17 bases left in between. CDR1 and CDR2 (germline): MNHNS, SASEGT. CDR3 coding DNA: TGTGCCAGCAGCCGCCTCCTTTTAGTGGCGAACACCGGGGAGCTGTTTTTT. This gives the protein CASSRLLLVANTGELFF.

This clonotype showed up just a few times. One base away lies a much larger clone, so this may be a sequencing read error. This chain uses TRBV14 with TRBJ2-7; no clear D. From germline, CDR1 is SGHDN and CDR2 FVKESK. This CDR3 spans 14 amino acids. For the CDR3, the DNA is TGTGCCAGCAGCCAAAGTTTCGGAAGCTACGAGCAGTCCTTC. Its protein product is CASSQSFGSYEQSF.

In its sample, this clonotype was seen many times. A much larger clone differs by one base, so this may be a read error. The chain is built from TRBV5-1 and TRBJ1-4; D not certain. The V gene's germline CDR1 is SGHRS and CDR2 YFSETQ. The CDR3 length is 13 residues. CDR3 sequence (DNA): TGCGCCAGCAGCATAGGTGGAAATGAAAACCTGTTTTTT. Translating gives CASSIGGNENLFF.

The chain uses TRBV12-3 or TRBV12-4 and TRBJ2-3; maybe TRBD2 (6 bases). The CDR3 is 15 amino acids. With 6 bases removed from V and 2 bases from J, the gap between germline ends came to 15 bases. CDR3 loop: CASSANSGDTDTQYF. In nucleotides, the CDR3 is TGTGCCAGCAGCGCTAATAGCGGAGACACAGATACGCAGTATTTT.

A note on this clonotype: One end of the junction varies from germline; a read error may be responsible. The J gene is TRBJ1-2, the V gene TRBV15; TRBD1 is a possible D gene (6 bases). Germline V gene lookup returns CDR1 LNHNV and CDR2 YYDKDF (reference sequence). This CDR3 comprises 14 residues. The CDR3 region is CATSRAGGGYGYTF. The CDR3 DNA reads TGTGCCACCAGCAGAGCGGGGGGCGGCTATGGCTACACCTTT.

This clonotype was detected many times. The chain joins TRBV7-8 to TRBJ1-4, with 7 bases lining up with TRBD1. Germline CDR1 is SGHVS and CDR2 is FQNEAQ. V shed 5 bases and J 7 bases; nucleotides not matched to a gene: 7. The length of the CDR3 is 14 residues. In nucleotides, the CDR3 is TGTGCCAGCAGCCTAAGGGGGCAGGGTGAAAAACTGTTTTTT. Its protein is CASSLRGQGEKLFF. The full variable domain, rest sourced from reference TRBV7-8 and TRBJ1-4, is GAGVSQSPRYKVAKRGQDVALRCDPISGHVSLFWYQQALGQGPEFLTYFQNEAQLDKSGLPSDRFFAERPEGSVSTLKIQRTQQEDSAVYLCASSLRGQGEKLFFGSGTQLSVL.

This rearrangement joins TRBV30 to TRBJ1-5; D is perhaps TRBD1 (5 bases). With 7 bases removed from V and 1 base from J, the gap between germline ends came to 14 bases. This CDR3 spans 14 amino acids. Germline V gene sequence: CDR1 GTSNPN, CDR2 SVGIG (reference sequence). CDR3 protein: CASGRGSSNQPQHF. The CDR3 DNA is TGTGCCTCGGGAAGGGGATCAAGCAATCAGCCCCAGCATTTT.